This TCR beta chain was identified in a study of spatial heterogeneity in lung cancer. The germline V gene encodes CDR1 MNHEY and CDR2 SMNVEV (reference sequence). V was shortened by 3 bases and J by 9 bases, with 9 bases between the two germline ends. The CDR3 sequence is 13 residues long. TCRdb reprocessed the 5' RACE reads via MiXCR and lists one record per CDR3 protein. Among 14,000 or so distinct CDR3 sequences, about 4.5% were seen once, and the ten largest hold about 17%. Study-wide results and caveats: Tumor mutation counts were tracked by expanded intratumoral alpha and beta TCR counts.

This clonotype was found many times. Its antigen remains unidentified. Being off target in a library aimed at alpha chains, this beta chain has a size of little meaning. Documented time point: sample taken at primary tumor resection. The chain couples TRBV27 to TRBJ1-6, with no clear D. The TCR originated in a female donor with early-stage non-small cell lung cancer. The sequenced sample was lung tumor tissue, obtained at surgery. CDR3 sequence (DNA): TGTGCCAGCAGTTTGGATTGGGTTTCACCCCTCCACTTT. Amino acids: CASSLDWVSPLHF.